These T cell receptor beta chains were read from a single sample in a study of CD8 T cells in Susac syndrome. Each CDR3 protein is one row after TCRdb ran MiXCR on the immunoSEQ multiplex PCR reads. The sample has 150,000 to 250,000 distinct CDR3 sequences, 90% to 95% seen once. Sequenced sample: CD4+ T cells from PBMCs. The receptors derive from a human donor with multiple sclerosis. The CDR3 runs from the conserved cysteine through the conserved F or W. A D gene is named only where the DNA matches it firmly. Clone size is stated in some rows and not others, as once, few, many or a class when expanded.

size	V	D	J	DNA	CDR3
NA	TRBV3-1	NA	TRBJ1-2	TGTGCCAGCAGCCAAGAAGGCCGATCTAACTATGGCTACACCTTC	CASSQEGRSNYGYTF
NA	TRBV12-3/TRBV12-4	NA	TRBJ1-1	TGTGCCAGCAACCAAGCGACAGCTCTGAACACTGAAGCTTTCTTT	CASNQATALNTEAFF
NA	TRBV5-4	NA	TRBJ1-2	TGTGCCAGCAGCCGGGGCCATAACTATGGCTACACCTTC	CASSRGHNYGYTF
NA	TRBV30	TRBD2	TRBJ2-5	TGTGCCTGGAGGGAGCGGGGCGGCTTCGAGACCCAGTACTTC	CAWRERGGFETQYF
NA	TRBV20-1	NA	TRBJ1-5	TGCAGTGCTACGGCTATCAATAGCAATCAGCCCCAGCATTTT	CSATAINSNQPQHF
NA	TRBV15	TRBD1	TRBJ1-6	TGTGCCACCAGCAGAGATCGGGACAGGGGCTATAATTCACCCCTCCACTTT	CATSRDRDRGYNSPLHF
NA	TRBV3-1	NA	TRBJ1-4	TGTGCCAGCAGCCCGGGATCTTTGGAAAAACTGTTTTTT	CASSPGSLEKLFF
NA	TRBV3-1	NA	TRBJ2-7	TGTGCCAGCAGCCCCCAAGTAGCCCGCGAGCAGTACTTC	CASSPQVAREQYF
NA	TRBV5-1	NA	TRBJ2-5	TGCGCCAGCAGCGGCGGGAACCAAGAGACCCAGTACTTC	CASSGGNQETQYF
NA	TRBV2	NA	TRBJ2-7	TGTGCCAGCAAACTTCAGGGAACCACCTACGAGCAGTACTTC	CASKLQGTTYEQYF
NA	TRBV23-1	NA	TRBJ2-7	TGCGCCAGCAGTCACTTGAATGGTTGTGGGAGTAACGACGAGCAGTACTTC	CASSHLNGCGSNDEQYF
NA	TRBV5-1	TRBD2	TRBJ2-5	TGCGCCAGCAGCTCGGGACTAGCGGGAGCGGAGACCCAGTACTTC	CASSSGLAGAETQYF
NA	TRBV5-4	NA	TRBJ1-5	TGTGCCAGCAGCTTACCCGGGCAGCCCCAGCATTTT	CASSLPGQPQHF
NA	TRBV29-1	NA	TRBJ1-1	TGCAGCGTTGAATCTAGCGGCACTGAAGCTTTCTTT	CSVESSGTEAFF
NA	TRBV3-1	TRBD2	TRBJ2-1	TGTGCCAGCAGCCGGACTAGCGGGGGGGCCTTTTACAATGAGCAGTTCTTC	CASSRTSGGAFYNEQFF
NA	TRBV30	NA	TRBJ1-1	TGTGCCTGGAGTGAGCCCAGGGTCCCTGAAGCTTTCTTT	CAWSEPRVPEAFF
NA	TRBV7-9	NA	TRBJ2-1	TGTGCCAGCAGCCATGTTATTGAGCAGTTCTTC	CASSHVIEQFF
once	TRBV9	NA	TRBJ2-1	TGTGCCAGCAGCACCTGGACAGACGGTGAGCAGTTCTTC	CASSTWTDGEQFF
NA	TRBV20-1	NA	TRBJ1-5	TGCAGTGCGAGGGGACTGAGGAGCAATCAGCCCCAGCATTTT	CSARGLRSNQPQHF
NA	TRBV29-1	NA	TRBJ1-1	TGCAGCGTTCGGATGAGGGGAGACACTGAAGCTTTCTTT	CSVRMRGDTEAFF
NA	TRBV12-3/TRBV12-4	NA	TRBJ2-1	TGTGCCAGCAGTCTACTACAGGGAGGCAATGAGCAGTTCTTC	CASSLLQGGNEQFF
NA	TRBV12-3/TRBV12-4	TRBD1	TRBJ1-5	TGTGCCAGCAGCGACAGGGTAAGGCAGCCCCAGCATTTT	CASSDRVRQPQHF
NA	TRBV12-3/TRBV12-4	NA	TRBJ1-3	TGTGCCAGCAGTTTATCCTCCGGAATCTCTGGAAACACCATATATTTT	CASSLSSGISGNTIYF
NA	TRBV3-1	NA	TRBJ2-5	TGTGCCAGCAGCCAAGAGGGTTTAGGAATCAAGACCCAGTACTTC	CASSQEGLGIKTQYF
NA	TRBV30	TRBD2	TRBJ2-2	TGTGCCTGGACCGGGGCCTGGGGGGGGAACACCGGGGAGCTGTTTTTT	CAWTGAWGGNTGELFF
NA	TRBV30	TRBD2	TRBJ2-1	TGTGCCTGGAGGTTGGCGGGAGGGCCGTGGGAGCAGTTCTTC	CAWRLAGGPWEQFF
NA	TRBV4-1	TRBD1	TRBJ1-1	TGCGCCAGCAGCCAAGTCACGACAGGGCAGAACACTGAAGCTTTCTTT	CASSQVTTGQNTEAFF
NA	TRBV5-1	NA	TRBJ2-3	TGCGCCACCCACGACCTCAACCGGGATACGCAGTATTTT	CATHDLNRDTQYF
NA	TRBV3-1	NA	TRBJ1-1	TGTGCCAGCAGCCAAGAGGGACAACTGAACACTGAAGCTTTCTTT	CASSQEGQLNTEAFF
once	TRBV9	NA	TRBJ1-4	TGTGCCAGCACCCCGGGACAAGGAACTAATGAAAAACTGTTTTTT	CASTPGQGTNEKLFF
NA	TRBV30	NA	TRBJ2-3	TGTGCCTGGGCCTCCGCTAGGGATACGCAGTATTTT	CAWASARDTQYF
NA	TRBV15	TRBD2	TRBJ2-7	TGTGCCACCAGCAGTCCGGCAGCGGGAGTGTTAGACGAGCAGTACTTC	CATSSPAAGVLDEQYF
NA	TRBV5-8	NA	TRBJ2-2	TGTGCCAGCAGCTTGGGACCGTTCACCGGGGAGCTGTTTTTT	CASSLGPFTGELFF
NA	TRBV4-1	TRBD2	TRBJ2-1	TGCGCCAGCAGACTCCGACTAGCGGGAAGAGATGAGCAGTTCTTC	CASRLRLAGRDEQFF
NA	TRBV5-1	TRBD1	TRBJ1-1	TGCGCCAGCAGCCCGGGGACAGTGTCCACTGAAGCTTTCTTT	CASSPGTVSTEAFF
NA	TRBV7-3	NA	TRBJ2-1	TGTGCCAGCAGCTTCGGACTTGACAATGAGCAGTTCTTC	CASSFGLDNEQFF
NA	TRBV7-8	NA	TRBJ2-2	TGTGCCAGCAGCCGGACTACGAACACCGGGGAGCTGTTTTTT	CASSRTTNTGELFF
NA	TRBV15	NA	TRBJ1-5	TGTGCCACCAGACCTACGATAAACAGGCGCAATCAGCCCCAGCATTTT	CATRPTINRRNQPQHF
NA	TRBV12-3/TRBV12-4	NA	TRBJ2-7	TGTGCCAGCAGTCGGACCCGCGAGCAGTACTTC	CASSRTREQYF
once	TRBV4-1	NA	TRBJ2-7	TGCGCCAGCAGCCAAGATCCGCCCAGGGGCTACGAGCAGTACTTC	CASSQDPPRGYEQYF
NA	TRBV5-1	NA	TRBJ2-1	TGCGCCAGCAGCTTGGTTCCTCCGAGCTCCTACAATGAGCAGTTCTTC	CASSLVPPSSYNEQFF
once	TRBV3-1	NA	TRBJ2-2	TGTGCCAGCAGCCGCACTCAGGGGACCGGGGAGCTGTTTTTT	CASSRTQGTGELFF
NA	TRBV6-2/TRBV6-3	NA	TRBJ2-1	TGTGCCAGCAGTACCGCGAGGGGGGCCCGGTTCTTC	CASSTARGARFF
NA	TRBV4-1	NA	TRBJ2-7	TGCGCCAGCAGCCAGACTCAAGGGATCTCCTACGAGCAGTACTTC	CASSQTQGISYEQYF
NA	TRBV5-1	NA	TRBJ2-1	TGCGCCAGCAGCTTGGGGCAGCCGGTACACAATGAGCAGTTCTTC	CASSLGQPVHNEQFF
NA	TRBV30	NA	TRBJ1-2	TGTGCCTGGACCAGGGCCGAAGCTAACTATGGCTACACCTTC	CAWTRAEANYGYTF